The 32 T cell receptor beta chains reported below all come from one sample, sequenced in a study of metastatic and nonmetastatic thyroid tumors. MiXCR reprocessed the PCR reads for TCRdb. The sample includes approximately 38,000 clones, 25% to 30% of them seen just once. Every patient was untreated before thyroid surgery. Sequencing was carried out using blood. These receptors were collected from a female donor with papillary thyroid cancer or a benign thyroid nodule (not recorded which). Some clones in this sample may be carry-over from other donors' samples.

Only a few counts were recorded for this clone. The rearrangement uses TRBV6-1 and TRBJ2-1; tentatively, D is TRBD1 (6 bases). The CDR3 runs to 15 residues. The germline V gene has CDR1 MNHNS and CDR2 SASEGT. The V end lost 5 bases, the J end lost 3 bases, and 14 bases lay between the germline ends. CDR3 protein: CASSQGISSYNEQFF. DNA of the CDR3: TGTGCCAGCAGTCAGGGGATCAGCAGCTACAATGAGCAGTTCTTC.

The count of this clone is one. Compared with germline, one end of the junction differs, possibly owing to a read error. V gene TRBV7-8 combines with J gene TRBJ2-7; 8 positions agree with TRBD2. The CDR3 sequence is 15 residues long. Germline lookup yields CDR1 SGHVS and CDR2 FQNEAQ. The CDR3 is CASSLALAGGGVQYF. DNA of the CDR3: TGTGCCAGCAGTTTAGCGCTGGCGGGAGGTGGGGTGCAGTACTTC.

This clone was found many times. An end of the junction does not agree with germline; a read error may underlie this. The V gene is TRBV6-1, the J gene TRBJ1-3; 11 nucleotides align to TRBD1. The CDR3 sequence is 16 residues long. Germline V gene lookup returns CDR1 MNHNS and CDR2 SASEGT. The CDR3 region is CASSQLKGQGGNIIYF. The CDR3 coding sequence is TGTGCCAGCAGTCAGTTAAAGGGACAGGGGGGAAACATCATATATTTT.

This clone showed up many times. This may come from a read error, since a much larger clone is one base off. Distinct nucleotide sequences in the sample also encode this CDR3. The chain has TRBV20-1 and TRBJ1-5, with 8 bases identical to TRBD1. CDR1 is DFQATT and CDR2 is SNEGSKA in the germline V gene (reference sequence). This CDR3 has 15 residues. J gave up 4 bases and V 3 bases, and 8 bases lay outside the gene matches. CDR3 in DNA: TGCAGTGCTAGTAGGGACAGGACCCCTAATCAGCCCCAGCATTTT. It yields the protein CSASRDRTPNQPQHF.

This clone was found many times. The chain combines TRBV5-4 with TRBJ1-1; tentatively, D is TRBD1 (6 bases). Germline CDR1 reads SGHNT; CDR2 reads YYREEE (reference sequence). The CDR3 length is 14 residues. The V gene lost 4 bases and the J gene lost 5 bases, with 15 bases spanning the gap. CDR3 coding DNA: TGTGCCAGCAGCCCTCAACCGGGGGCTACTGAAGCTTTCTTT. Amino acids: CASSPQPGATEAFF.

The chain carries TRBV20-1 and TRBJ1-5, with 11 bases identical to TRBD1. There are 13 residues in the CDR3. CDR1 and CDR2 (germline): DFQATT, SNEGSKA (reference sequence). The V and J ends lost 6 bases and 4 bases, in that order; junction bases with no gene match: 2. The CDR3 region is CSAGTGGNQPQHF. The CDR3 DNA follows: TGCAGTGCCGGGACAGGGGGAAATCAGCCCCAGCATTTT.

V usage is TRBV12-3 or TRBV12-4 and J usage is TRBJ2-7; 11 bases map to TRBD1. V gave up 5 bases and J gave up 2 bases; unmatched junction bases: 5. The CDR3 is 15 amino acids. The CDR3: CASSPGQGDTYEQYF. Here the CDR3 DNA reads TGTGCCAGCAGTCCGGGACAGGGGGACACCTACGAGCAGTACTTC.

In this sample, this clone turned up a few times. V and J are TRBV27 and TRBJ2-3; D might be TRBD2 (6 bases). Germline V gene lookup returns CDR1 MNHEY and CDR2 SMNVEV (reference sequence). The CDR3 contains 16 residues. Trimming pared 3 bases from V and 4 bases from J, leaving 17 bases between. In DNA form, the CDR3 reads TGTGCCAGCAGTTTGGGAGGTCCCGTCGGGTCAGATACGCAGTATTTT. It encodes CASSLGGPVGSDTQYF.

This clone was seen only a few times. No conserved phenylalanine or tryptophan is present at the end of the CDR3, so a read error is the likely explanation. It is unclear where the CDR3 begins or ends on the DNA, so no DNA is shown, and the CDR3 is as TCRdb lists it. V usage is TRBV7-6 and J usage is TRBJ2-6; the DNA was not used to check the table's D call, TRBD1. The CDR3 comprises 9 residues, both ends counted. In germline, CDR1 is SGHVS, CDR2 FNYEAQ. CDR3 residues: CASSLAPGQ.

This clone was counted at least ten times. V gene TRBV20-1 combines with J gene TRBJ2-5, with 12 nucleotides matching TRBD2. CDR3 size: 14 residues. Trimming at V came to 1 base and at J to 3 bases, leaving 0 bases not matched to a gene. The V gene's germline CDR1 is DFQATT and CDR2 SNEGSKA (reference sequence). This CDR3 reads CSARGTSGKETQYF. Written as DNA, the CDR3 is TGCAGTGCTAGAGGGACTAGCGGGAAAGAGACCCAGTACTTC.

The V and J genes are TRBV6-1 and TRBJ2-2, with D possibly TRBD1 on 5 matching bases. Between the trimmed V and J ends, which lost 7 bases and 4 bases, there was a span of 13 bases. Germline CDR1 reads MNHNS; CDR2 reads SASEGT. There are 14 residues in the CDR3. CDR3 residues: CASKEADSTGELFF. The CDR3, as DNA: TGTGCCAGCAAGGAAGCCGACAGCACCGGGGAGCTGTTTTTT.

This clone has ten or more counts. The V and J genes are TRBV5-6 and TRBJ2-7; D is perhaps TRBD1 (6 bases). Germline CDR1 SGHDT, CDR2 YYEEEE. Trimming shortened V by 4 bases and J by 3 bases, and 14 bases separated the two germline ends. The CDR3 is 14 amino acids. The CDR3 spells CASSQPLQGYEQYF. CDR3 in DNA: TGTGCCAGCAGCCAGCCTCTACAGGGCTACGAGCAGTACTTC.

To note about this clone: Its ends do not fully match the called genes, so a read error is possible. V gene TRBV19 combines with J gene TRBJ2-1; TRBD2 matches 10 bases. The CDR3 has 13 residues. Germline V gene sequence: CDR1 LNHDA, CDR2 SQIVND (reference sequence). The CDR3 is CASVAGGYNEHFF. The CDR3 DNA is TGTGCCAGTGTAGCGGGGGGCTACAATGAGCATTTCTTC.

The table lists this clone with many counts. V and J are TRBV27 and TRBJ2-1; 13 bases map to TRBD2. The CDR3 extends over 16 amino acids. The V segment lost 4 bases and the J segment 6 bases; nucleotides outside the gene matches: 6. The germline V gene has CDR1 MNHEY and CDR2 SMNVEV (reference sequence). The chain's CDR3 is CASSSTLAGGLNEQFF. In DNA, the CDR3 is TGTGCCAGCAGTTCAACACTAGCGGGAGGGCTCAATGAGCAGTTCTTC.

This clone was seen at least ten times. The gene calls are TRBV5-1 and TRBJ1-1; a weak D match, TRBD1 (5 bases). Germline lookup yields CDR1 SGHRS and CDR2 YFSETQ. This CDR3 is 15 amino acids long. V dropped 7 bases and J dropped 4 bases, with 20 bases sitting between them. The CDR3 DNA is TGCGCCAGCTTACCCCGCGGGGGAGGCGGCACTGAAGCTTTCTTT. Protein sequence: CASLPRGGGGTEAFF.

This clone was seen at least ten times. A much larger clone lies a single base off, so this may be a read error. The chain carries TRBV6-1 and TRBJ1-6; D possibly corresponds to TRBD1 (5 bases). Per the germline V gene, CDR1 is MNHNS and CDR2 is SASEGT. Trimming took 5 bases from V and 5 from J, leaving 10 bases between them. The CDR3 has 14 residues. The CDR3 DNA is TGTGCCAGCAGTTTGAGCAGGGATAATTCACCCCTCCACTTT. Its protein is CASSLSRDNSPLHF.

This clone was counted many times. The rearrangement links TRBV9 to TRBJ1-1; D ambiguous. Trimming left V 0 bases short and J 7 bases short, with 19 bases between. Germline CDR1 and CDR2: SGDLS and YYNGEE. The CDR3 length is 16 residues. The CDR3 spells CASSVGPGQARSEAFF. The CDR3 coding sequence is TGTGCCAGCAGCGTAGGCCCAGGTCAGGCAAGAAGTGAAGCTTTCTTT.

Note on this clone: One base away lies a much larger clone, so this may be a sequencing read error. The J gene is TRBJ1-4, the V gene TRBV5-4; no reliable D call. Deletions cut 3 bases from V and 4 bases from J, with 10 bases between. Germline lookup yields CDR1 SGHNT and CDR2 YYREEE (reference sequence). The CDR3 length is 14 residues. The DNA for the CDR3 is TGTGCCAGCAGCTCGGACCACAATAATGAAAAACTGTTTTTT. It codes for CASSSDHNNEKLFF.

By share, this clone ranks as medium-sized. The V and J genes are TRBV6-2 or TRBV6-3 and TRBJ1-2; D is unclear. V lost 1 base to trimming and J lost 4 bases, with 10 bases between them. In germline, CDR1 is MNHEY, CDR2 SVGEGT. This CDR3 region has 14 residues. CDR3 sequence: CASSYFGPSYGYTF. The CDR3 region has the DNA TGTGCCAGCAGTTACTTCGGACCGTCCTATGGCTACACCTTC.

This clone was found many times. The chain has TRBV10-3 and TRBJ2-7; 7 bases are a match to TRBD1. The CDR3 has 15 residues. V shed 2 bases, J shed 2 bases, and the junction held 6 bases outside the gene matches. The germline V gene encodes CDR1 ENHRY and CDR2 SYGVKD. CDR3 sequence: CAISEMRQGTYEQYF. The CDR3 nucleotides are TGTGCCATCAGTGAGATGAGACAGGGAACCTACGAGCAGTACTTC.

The chain uses TRBV20-1 and TRBJ2-7; 9 nucleotides line up with TRBD2. V shed 5 bases, J shed 3 bases, and the junction held 11 bases outside the gene matches. The CDR3 extends over 15 amino acids. In germline, CDR1 is DFQATT, CDR2 SNEGSKA (reference sequence). DNA of the CDR3: TGCAGTGCTGTTCACGTGGGACTAGCCCTCTACGAGCAGTACTTC. Amino acids: CSAVHVGLALYEQYF.

Only a few counts were recorded for this clone. This rearrangement joins TRBV5-1 to TRBJ1-5; D is undetermined. CDR3 size: 14 residues. Trimming took 2 bases from V and 2 from J, leaving 8 bases between them. Germline CDR1 SGHRS, CDR2 YFSETQ. CDR3 DNA sequence: TGCGCCAGCAGCTTCGAGGCCGGCAATCAGCCCCAGCATTTT. This codes for CASSFEAGNQPQHF.

This clone came up a few times. This chain connects TRBV6-1 to TRBJ2-7, with TRBD1 matching over 10 bases. The V and J ends lost 6 bases and 2 bases, in that order; junction bases with no gene match: 1. This CDR3 contains 13 residues. Germline V CDR1 and CDR2: MNHNS, SASEGT. Here the CDR3 DNA reads TGTGCCAGCAGGGGGACAGGGGCCTACGAGCAGTACTTC. It translates to CASRGTGAYEQYF.

This clone appeared many times. The chain has TRBV7-9 and TRBJ2-3, with D unresolved. From germline, CDR1 is SEHNR and CDR2 FQNEAQ (reference sequence). This CDR3 has 12 amino acids. The germline V and J ends were trimmed by 2 bases and 2 bases, with 2 bases remaining between them. The CDR3 loop is CASSLLTDTQYF. In DNA form, the CDR3 reads TGTGCCAGCAGCTTACTCACAGATACGCAGTATTTT.

This clone was recorded a few times. V and J are TRBV20-1 and TRBJ2-7, with 11 nucleotides matching TRBD1. The CDR3 totals 16 residues. CDR1 and CDR2 (germline): DFQATT, SNEGSKA (reference sequence). The V and J ends lost 0 bases and 7 bases, in that order; junction bases with no gene match: 11. The CDR3 DNA is TGCAGTGCTAGAGATCCTCTCGGACAGGGGGCGGGGGAGCAGTACTTC. The encoded protein is CSARDPLGQGAGEQYF.

This clone came up many times. The V and J genes are TRBV20-1 and TRBJ2-2, with TRBD2 as a possible D gene (7 bases). CDR3 size: 14 residues. Per the germline V gene, CDR1 is DFQATT and CDR2 is SNEGSKA (reference sequence). The ends were cut back, 1 base at V and 4 bases at J, with 10 bases in the middle. The CDR3 DNA reads TGCAGTGCTAGAGGAGGGGGGGCCACCGGGGAGCTGTTTTTT. The encoded protein is CSARGGGATGELFF.

This clone was counted many times. The V and J genes are TRBV5-4 and TRBJ2-3; D gene uncertain. CDR1 and CDR2 from the germline V gene are SGHNT and YYREEE (reference sequence). The CDR3 contains 12 residues. V lost 3 bases to trimming and J lost 0 bases, with 2 bases between them. The CDR3 region is CASSSSTDTQYF. CDR3 DNA: TGTGCCAGCAGCTCAAGCACAGATACGCAGTATTTT.

This clone has at least ten counts. The chain carries TRBV4-3 and TRBJ1-1; no clear D. The CDR3 covers 13 residues. V lost 2 bases and J 5 bases, leaving 9 bases between the germline ends. The germline V gene has CDR1 LGHNA and CDR2 YSLEER. The CDR3 nucleotides are TGCGCCAGCAGCCAACAAGTTTGGACTGAAGCTTTCTTT. This sequence encodes CASSQQVWTEAFF.

The gene calls are TRBV4-2 and TRBJ1-2; 7 nucleotides align to TRBD1. CDR1 is LGHNA, CDR2 YNFKEQ, per germline. The CDR3 contains 14 residues. The junction had 5 bases not matched to a gene; V was cut back by 3 bases and J by 4 bases. The CDR3 protein is CASSQNRDSYGYTF. The CDR3 nucleotides read TGTGCCAGCAGCCAGAACCGGGACAGCTATGGCTACACCTTC.

The J gene is TRBJ1-6, the V gene TRBV28; D is undetermined. The CDR3 is 12 residues long. CDR1 is MDHEN, CDR2 SYDVKM, per germline. The V end lost 3 bases, the J end lost 10 bases, and 7 bases lay between the germline ends. CDR3 residues: CASSFSGSPLHF. The DNA of the CDR3 is TGTGCCAGCAGTTTTAGCGGCTCACCCCTCCACTTT.

Comments on this clone: This clone may be a read error of a much larger clone one base away. This same CDR3 is encoded by further DNA sequences in the sample. The V gene is TRBV6-1, the J gene TRBJ2-1; a possible D gene is TRBD2 (5 bases). CDR1 is MNHNS and CDR2 is SASEGT in the germline V gene. The V gene lost 9 bases and the J gene lost 3 bases, with 21 bases spanning the gap. The CDR3 loop spans 16 amino acids. The CDR3 sequence is CASGEGLEGIYNEQFF. The CDR3 DNA reads as TGTGCCAGTGGTGAGGGTCTAGAAGGGATCTACAATGAGCAGTTCTTC.

In this sample, this clone turned up a few times. V gene TRBV6-1 combines with J gene TRBJ2-7, with 7 bases lining up with TRBD2. With 5 bases clipped from V and 4 bases from J, the junction kept 14 bases outside the gene matches. The CDR3 loop spans 16 amino acids. Germline values: CDR1 MNHNS, CDR2 SASEGT. In nucleotides, the CDR3 is TGTGCCAGCAGTTCCCTCCACAGCGGGAAGAAGTACGAGCAGTACTTC. Protein product: CASSSLHSGKKYEQYF.